The present T cell receptor beta chain was sequenced within a study of post-analysis software for immune sequencing data. On this clonotype: Its matching antigen is unknown.

Broader study findings: Patients had higher frequencies than controls of about five TRBV segments, including TRBV5-6, TRBV5-1 and TRBV20-1.

Tagging with unique molecular identifiers was a feature of the TCR beta cDNA libraries. A population of about 0.95 to 10 million T cells gave rise to about half a million cDNA molecules. From the PCR reads, TCRdb called clonotypes with MiXCR, one entry per CDR3 protein. The sample has fewer than 550,000 distinct CDR3 sequences, approximately 34% seen once; the top ten hold 5% to 6%. The V gene end was trimmed by 11 bases and the J gene end by 1 base; junction bases not matched to a gene: 8. From germline, CDR1 is MNHEY and CDR2 SVGEGT. CDR3 length: 16 amino acids. The clonotype comes from a girl aged 2-17 years with multiple sclerosis. V gene TRBV6-2 or TRBV6-3 combines with J gene TRBJ2-3; 14 bases are a match to TRBD2. Sequencing was done on a sample of blood. The CDR3 sequence: CACFQTSGGGTDTQYF. DNA for the CDR3: TGTGCCTGCTTCCAGACTAGCGGGGGGGGCACAGATACGCAGTATTTT.